The sequence of this TCR beta chain was determined in a study of T cell responses to AZD1222 COVID-19 vaccine (dated by TCRdb to 2020 to 2022). General notes on the study: AZD1222 recipients with second doses at about 4 weeks or about 12 weeks were pooled, because spike-specific TCR depth and breadth did not differ between schedules. TCR sequencing covered 233 trial participants: 200 to 220 given two doses of AZD1222 and 26 given two doses of MenACWY control vaccine. Trial participants were enrolled by age into subgroups of 18-55, 56-69 and 70-plus years, and 148, 28 and 57 TCR-sequenced participants, respectively, were included in these subgroups.

To note about this clone: Which antigen it targets is not known. Nothing much larger sits one base from this clone, and base qualities are not available.

According to the study, the label for this sample's time point signals: baseline before first vaccination. Vaccinee samples were obtained from the UK trials COV001 and COV002, which included a single-blind randomized controlled phase 2/3 trial of AZD1222 (ChAdOx1 nCoV-19) in healthy adults. Trial participant PBMC samples were collected at day 0 and day 28 after the second dose for TCRbeta chain sequencing. What the study reported, not specific to this receptor: Conclusions about previously exposed vaccinees were limited because only five to seven AZD1222 recipients were SARS-CoV-2 seropositive at baseline. After two AZD1222 doses, both the breadth and the depth of spike-specific TCRs were significantly higher than at day 0 and than in MenACWY recipients. Because no day 14 peak-response samples were available, the repertoires could be characterized only after the peak T cell response. Epitopes outside the regions mutated in the B.1.351 and B.1.1.7 variants were reportedly recognized by nearly half of the unique spike-specific TCRs. In the small 56-69-year group, the increase in depth fell short of significance, most likely because of low power. Participants were mostly white British and included more females than males, and it was suggested by the authors that clonal diversity may have been underestimated. The whole spike protein was spanned by vaccine-associated CD4 TCRs, and dominant responses were seen in regions 160-218 and 743-854.

The CDR3 runs 17 residues from the cysteine to the phenylalanine. Left in the record is the CDR3 DNA by itself, 51 bases read in frame from the first base. The CDR1 and CDR2 encoded by the germline V gene are SGHAT and FQNNGV. V gives up 5 bases and J gives up 0 bases, and the segment between their germline ends measures 17 bases. The CDR3 regions of human TCRbeta chains were analyzed by immunosequencing. As for how the authors treated the data: TCRs in the repertoires were compared against a reference library of SARS-CoV-2-specific TCRs that had been generated with the MIRA antigen-specificity platform. Breadth was defined as the fraction of unique TCRs that were SARS-CoV-2-associated. Depth was defined as the fraction of total T cells that were SARS-CoV-2-associated. Using the MIRA data, each spike-specific TCR was mapped to the spike region that the TCR reacts to and placed in a CD4 or CD8 class. Log10-transformed breadth and depth values were compared by one-way ANOVA with Sidak's multiple comparisons tests. Held by TCRdb, this immuneACCESS table contains in-frame sequences only and omits some clones. Under half of the omission traces to an unresolved V gene where checked; the cause of the rest is unknown. From that table come the V and J calls and clone size; the DNA was used to work out D and trimming. The sample contains about 110,000 clones, over 75% of them found a single time. The ten most abundant clones make up under 20% of the sample.

The sequence came from an adult in good health. The sample consisted of peripheral blood, taken on day 0 of AZD1222 vaccination. The rearrangement joined TRBV11-2 to TRBJ1-3; TRBD1 is perhaps the D gene, given 6 matching bases. The CDR3 amino acid sequence is: CASSTVQNRVSGNTIYF. The DNA sequence is TGTGCCAGCAGCACCGTCCAAAACAGGGTCTCTGGAAACACCATATATTTT.